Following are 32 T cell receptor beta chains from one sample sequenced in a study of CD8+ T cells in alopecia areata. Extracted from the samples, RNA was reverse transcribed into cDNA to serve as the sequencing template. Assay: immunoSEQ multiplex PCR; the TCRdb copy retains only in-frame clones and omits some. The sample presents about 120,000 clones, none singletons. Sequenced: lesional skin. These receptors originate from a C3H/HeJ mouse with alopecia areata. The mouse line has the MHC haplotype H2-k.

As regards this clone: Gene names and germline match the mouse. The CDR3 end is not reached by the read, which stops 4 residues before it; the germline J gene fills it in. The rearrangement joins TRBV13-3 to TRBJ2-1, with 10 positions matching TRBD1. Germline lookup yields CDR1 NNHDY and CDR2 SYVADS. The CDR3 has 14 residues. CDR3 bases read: TGTGCCAGCAGTGAGAAGGACAGGGGGACT. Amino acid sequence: CASSEKDRGT. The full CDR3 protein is CASSEKDRGTEQFF.

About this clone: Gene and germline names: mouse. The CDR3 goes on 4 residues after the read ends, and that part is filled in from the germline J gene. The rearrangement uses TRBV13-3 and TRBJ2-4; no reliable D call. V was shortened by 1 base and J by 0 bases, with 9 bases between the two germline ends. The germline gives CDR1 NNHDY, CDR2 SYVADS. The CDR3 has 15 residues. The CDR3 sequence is CASSDPQPSQNTLYF. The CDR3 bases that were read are TGTGCCAGCAGTGATCCCCAGCCTAGTCAAAAC.

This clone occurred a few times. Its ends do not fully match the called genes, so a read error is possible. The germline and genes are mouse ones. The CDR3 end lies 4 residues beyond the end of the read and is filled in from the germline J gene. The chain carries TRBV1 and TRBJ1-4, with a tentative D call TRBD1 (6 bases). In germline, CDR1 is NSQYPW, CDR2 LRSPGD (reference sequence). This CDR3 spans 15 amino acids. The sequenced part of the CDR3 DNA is TGCACCTGCAGTCCAGGGGCCGTTTCCAGCGAA. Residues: CTCSPGAVSSE. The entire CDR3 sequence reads CTCSPGAVSSERLFF.

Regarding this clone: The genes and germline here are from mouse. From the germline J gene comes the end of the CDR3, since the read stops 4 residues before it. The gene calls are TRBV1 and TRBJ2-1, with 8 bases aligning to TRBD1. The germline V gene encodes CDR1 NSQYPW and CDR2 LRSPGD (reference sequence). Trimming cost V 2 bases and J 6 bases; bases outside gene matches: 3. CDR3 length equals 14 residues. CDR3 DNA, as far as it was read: TGCACCTGCAGTGCACAGGGGGCAGGTGCT. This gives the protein CTCSAQGAGA. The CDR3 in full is CTCSAQGAGAEQFF.

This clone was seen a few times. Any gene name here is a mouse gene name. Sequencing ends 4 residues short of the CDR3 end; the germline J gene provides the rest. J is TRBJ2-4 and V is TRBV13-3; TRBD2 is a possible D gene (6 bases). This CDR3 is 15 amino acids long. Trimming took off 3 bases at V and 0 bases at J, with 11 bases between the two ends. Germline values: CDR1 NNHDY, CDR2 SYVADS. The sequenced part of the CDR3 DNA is TGTGCCAGCAGTGGCCCGACTGGTAGTCAAAAC. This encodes CASSGPTGSQN. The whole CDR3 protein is CASSGPTGSQNTLYF.

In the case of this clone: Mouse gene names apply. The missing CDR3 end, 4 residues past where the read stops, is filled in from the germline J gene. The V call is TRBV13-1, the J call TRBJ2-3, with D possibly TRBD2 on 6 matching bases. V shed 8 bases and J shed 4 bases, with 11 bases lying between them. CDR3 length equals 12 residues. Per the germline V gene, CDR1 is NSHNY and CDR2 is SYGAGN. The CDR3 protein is CASRLDPETLYF. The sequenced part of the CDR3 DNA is TGTGCCAGTAGACTGGACCCAGAA.

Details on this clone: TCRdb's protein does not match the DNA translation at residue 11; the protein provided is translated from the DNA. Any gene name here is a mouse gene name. CDR3: CASGVVSYNSPLYF. The CDR3 bases that were read are TGTGCCAGCGGTGTTGTTTCCTATAATTCGCCC. The chain links TRBV13-2 to TRBJ1-6; no definite D call. The read falls 3 residues short of the CDR3 end, and the missing part is taken from the germline J gene. TRBJ1-6 is given ORF status, its function remaining uncertain. The CDR3 spans 14 residues. Trimming stripped 3 bases from V and 0 bases from J, with 4 bases between. The germline gives CDR1 NNHNN, CDR2 SYGAGS (reference sequence).

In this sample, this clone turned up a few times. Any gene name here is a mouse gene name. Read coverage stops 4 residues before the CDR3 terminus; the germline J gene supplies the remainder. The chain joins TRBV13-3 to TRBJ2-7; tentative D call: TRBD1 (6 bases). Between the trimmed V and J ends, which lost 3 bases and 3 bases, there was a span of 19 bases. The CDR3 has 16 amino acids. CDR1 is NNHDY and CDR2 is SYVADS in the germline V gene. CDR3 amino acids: CASSAPRDKNFYEQYF. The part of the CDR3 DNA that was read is TGTGCCAGCAGTGCCCCCCGGGACAAAAATTTCTAT.

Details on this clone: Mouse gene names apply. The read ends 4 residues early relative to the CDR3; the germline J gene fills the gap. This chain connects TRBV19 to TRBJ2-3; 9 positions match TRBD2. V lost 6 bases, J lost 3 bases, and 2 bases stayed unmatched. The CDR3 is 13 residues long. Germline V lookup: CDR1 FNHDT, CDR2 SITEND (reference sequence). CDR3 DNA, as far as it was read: TGTGCCAGCACAGACTGGGGGGCAGAA. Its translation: CASTDWGAE. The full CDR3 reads CASTDWGAETLYF.

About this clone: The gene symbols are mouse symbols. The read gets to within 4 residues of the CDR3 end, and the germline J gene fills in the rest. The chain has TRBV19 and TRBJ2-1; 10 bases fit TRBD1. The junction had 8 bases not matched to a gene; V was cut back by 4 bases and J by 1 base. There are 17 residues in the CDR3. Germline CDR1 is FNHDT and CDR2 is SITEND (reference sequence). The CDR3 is CASSLGTGERNYAEQFF. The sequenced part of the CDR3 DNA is TGTGCCAGCAGTCTCGGGACAGGGGAGAGGAACTATGCT.

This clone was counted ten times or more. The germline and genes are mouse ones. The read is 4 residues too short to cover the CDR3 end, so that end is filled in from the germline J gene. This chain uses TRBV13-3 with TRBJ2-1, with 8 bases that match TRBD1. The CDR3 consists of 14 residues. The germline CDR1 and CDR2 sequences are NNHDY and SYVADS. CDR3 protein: CASSVQGARAEQFF. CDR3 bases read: TGTGCCAGCAGTGTCCAGGGGGCGCGGGCT.

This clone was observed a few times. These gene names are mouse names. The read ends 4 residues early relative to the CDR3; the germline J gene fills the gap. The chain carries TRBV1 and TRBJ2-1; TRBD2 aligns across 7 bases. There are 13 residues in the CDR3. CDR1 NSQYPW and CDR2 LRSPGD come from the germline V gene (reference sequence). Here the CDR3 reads CTCSGLGEAEQFF. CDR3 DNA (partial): TGCACCTGCAGTGGACTGGGAGAGGCT.

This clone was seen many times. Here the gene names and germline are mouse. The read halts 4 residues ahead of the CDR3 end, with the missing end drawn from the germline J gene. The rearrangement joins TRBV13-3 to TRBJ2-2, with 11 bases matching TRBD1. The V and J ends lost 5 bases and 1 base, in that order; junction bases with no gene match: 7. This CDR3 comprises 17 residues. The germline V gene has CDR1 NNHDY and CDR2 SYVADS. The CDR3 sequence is CASREDRGRENTGQLYF. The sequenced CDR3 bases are TGTGCCAGCAGAGAGGACAGGGGGCGAGAAAACACCGGG.

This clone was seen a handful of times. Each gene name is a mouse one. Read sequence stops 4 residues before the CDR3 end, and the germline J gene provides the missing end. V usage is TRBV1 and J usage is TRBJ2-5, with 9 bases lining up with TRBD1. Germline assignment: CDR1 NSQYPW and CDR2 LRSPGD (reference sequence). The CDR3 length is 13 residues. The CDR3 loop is CTCRGTGRDTQYF. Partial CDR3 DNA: TGCACCTGCAGGGGGACAGGGAGAGAC.

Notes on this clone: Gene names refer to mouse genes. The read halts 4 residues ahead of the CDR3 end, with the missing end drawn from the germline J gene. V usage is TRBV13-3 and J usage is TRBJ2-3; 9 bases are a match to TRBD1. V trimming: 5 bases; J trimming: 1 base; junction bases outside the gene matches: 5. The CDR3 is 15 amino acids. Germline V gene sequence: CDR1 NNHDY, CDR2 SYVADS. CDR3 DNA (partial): TGTGCCAGCAGCACCACAGGGGGCGGTGCAGAA. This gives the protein CASSTTGGGAE. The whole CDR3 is CASSTTGGGAETLYF.

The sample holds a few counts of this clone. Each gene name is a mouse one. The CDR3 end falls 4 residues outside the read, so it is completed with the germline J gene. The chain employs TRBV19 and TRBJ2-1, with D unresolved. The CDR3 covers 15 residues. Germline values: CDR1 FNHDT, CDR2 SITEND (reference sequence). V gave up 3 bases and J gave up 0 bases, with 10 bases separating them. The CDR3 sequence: CASSTPLVNYAEQFF. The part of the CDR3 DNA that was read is TGTGCCAGCAGTACCCCGCTGGTTAACTATGCT. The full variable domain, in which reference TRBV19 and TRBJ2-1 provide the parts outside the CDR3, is GGIITQTPKFLIGQEGQKLTLKCQQNFNHDTMYWYRQDSGKGLRLIYYSITENDLQKGDLSEGYDASREKKSSFSLTVTSAQKNEMAVFLCASSTPLVNYAEQFFGPGTRLTVL.

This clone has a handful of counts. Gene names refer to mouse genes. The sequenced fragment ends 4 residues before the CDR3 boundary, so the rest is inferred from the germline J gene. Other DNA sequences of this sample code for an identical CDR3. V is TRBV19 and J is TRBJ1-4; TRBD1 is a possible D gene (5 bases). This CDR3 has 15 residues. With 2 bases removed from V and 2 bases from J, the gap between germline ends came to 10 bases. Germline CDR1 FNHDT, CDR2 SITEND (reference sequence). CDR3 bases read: TGTGCCAGCAGTATTTTGGACAAATCCAACGAA. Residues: CASSILDKSNE. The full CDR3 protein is CASSILDKSNERLFF.

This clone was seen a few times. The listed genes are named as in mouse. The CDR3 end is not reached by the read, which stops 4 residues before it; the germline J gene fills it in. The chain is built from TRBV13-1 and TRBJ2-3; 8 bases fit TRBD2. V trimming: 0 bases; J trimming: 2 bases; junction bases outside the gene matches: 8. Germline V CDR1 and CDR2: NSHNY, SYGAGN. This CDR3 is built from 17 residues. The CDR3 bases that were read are TGTGCCAGCAGTGATGAGGGGGGGGGCGCAGTTGCAGAA. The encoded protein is CASSDEGGGAVAE. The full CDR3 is CASSDEGGGAVAETLYF.

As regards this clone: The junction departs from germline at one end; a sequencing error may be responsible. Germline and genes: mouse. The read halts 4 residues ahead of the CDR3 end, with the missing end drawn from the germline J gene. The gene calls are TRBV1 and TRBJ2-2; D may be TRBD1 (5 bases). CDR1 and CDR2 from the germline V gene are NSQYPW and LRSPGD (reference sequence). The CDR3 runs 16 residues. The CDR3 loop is CTCSADTRVNPGQLYF. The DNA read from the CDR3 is TGCACCTGCAGTGCAGATACCAGGGTAAACCCCGGG.

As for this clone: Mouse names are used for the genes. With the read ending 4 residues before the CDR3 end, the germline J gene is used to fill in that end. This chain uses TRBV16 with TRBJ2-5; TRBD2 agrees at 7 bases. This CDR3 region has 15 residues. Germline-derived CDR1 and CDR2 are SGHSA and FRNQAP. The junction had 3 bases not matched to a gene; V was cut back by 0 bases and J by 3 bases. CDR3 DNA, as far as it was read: TGTGCAAGCAGCTTAGATATTGGGGGGCAAGAC. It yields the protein CASSLDIGGQD. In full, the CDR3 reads CASSLDIGGQDTQYF.

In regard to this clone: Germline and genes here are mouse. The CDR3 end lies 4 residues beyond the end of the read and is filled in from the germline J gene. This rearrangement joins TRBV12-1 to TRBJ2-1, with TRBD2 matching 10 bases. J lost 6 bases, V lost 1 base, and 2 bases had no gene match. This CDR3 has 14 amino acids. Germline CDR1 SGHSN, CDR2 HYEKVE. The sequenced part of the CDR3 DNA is TGTGCCAGCTCTCTACCTGGGGGGGCTGCT. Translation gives CASSLPGGAA. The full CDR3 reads CASSLPGGAAEQFF.

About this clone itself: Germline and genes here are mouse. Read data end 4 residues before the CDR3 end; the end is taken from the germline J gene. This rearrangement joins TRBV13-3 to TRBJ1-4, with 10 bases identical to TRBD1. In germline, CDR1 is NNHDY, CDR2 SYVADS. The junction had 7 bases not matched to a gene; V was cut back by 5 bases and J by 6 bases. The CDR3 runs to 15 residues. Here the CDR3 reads CASRPGQGSDERLFF. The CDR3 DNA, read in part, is TGTGCCAGCAGACCGGGACAGGGGAGCGACGAA.

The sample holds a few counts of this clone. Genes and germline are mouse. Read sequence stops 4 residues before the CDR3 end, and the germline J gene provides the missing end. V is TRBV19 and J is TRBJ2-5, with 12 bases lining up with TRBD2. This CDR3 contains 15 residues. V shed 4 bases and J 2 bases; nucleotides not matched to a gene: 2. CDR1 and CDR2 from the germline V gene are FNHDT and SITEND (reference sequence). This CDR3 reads CASSRLGGRQDTQYF. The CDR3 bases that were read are TGTGCCAGCAGTCGACTGGGGGGGCGCCAAGAC.

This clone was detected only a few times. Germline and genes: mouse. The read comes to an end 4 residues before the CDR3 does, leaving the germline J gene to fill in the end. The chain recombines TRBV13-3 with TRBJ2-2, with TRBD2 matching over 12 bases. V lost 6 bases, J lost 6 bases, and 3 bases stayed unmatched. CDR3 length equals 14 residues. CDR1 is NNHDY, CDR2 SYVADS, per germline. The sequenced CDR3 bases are TGTGCCAGCAAAGACTGGGGGGGCGCCGGG. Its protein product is CASKDWGGAG. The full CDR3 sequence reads CASKDWGGAGQLYF. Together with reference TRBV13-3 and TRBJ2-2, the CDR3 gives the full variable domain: EAAVTQSPRSKVAVTGGKVTLSCHQTNNHDYMYWYRQDTGHGLRLIHYSYVADSTEKGDIPDGYKASRPSQENFSLILELASLSQTAVYFCASKDWGGAGQLYFGEGSKLTVL.

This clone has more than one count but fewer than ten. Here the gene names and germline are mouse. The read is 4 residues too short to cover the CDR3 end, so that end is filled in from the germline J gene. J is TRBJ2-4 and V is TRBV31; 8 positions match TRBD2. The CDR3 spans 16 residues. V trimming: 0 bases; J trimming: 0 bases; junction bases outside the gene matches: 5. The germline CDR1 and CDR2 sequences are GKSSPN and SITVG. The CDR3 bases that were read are TGTGCCTGGAGTCTGGACTGGGCTACTAGTCAAAAC. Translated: CAWSLDWATSQN. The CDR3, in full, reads CAWSLDWATSQNTLYF. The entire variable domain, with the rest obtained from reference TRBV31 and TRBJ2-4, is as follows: AQTIHQWPVAEIKAVGSPLSLGCTIKGKSSPNLYWYWQATGGTLQQLFYSITVGQVESVVQLNLSASRPKDDQFILSTEKLLLSHSGFYLCAWSLDWATSQNTLYFGAGTRLSVL.

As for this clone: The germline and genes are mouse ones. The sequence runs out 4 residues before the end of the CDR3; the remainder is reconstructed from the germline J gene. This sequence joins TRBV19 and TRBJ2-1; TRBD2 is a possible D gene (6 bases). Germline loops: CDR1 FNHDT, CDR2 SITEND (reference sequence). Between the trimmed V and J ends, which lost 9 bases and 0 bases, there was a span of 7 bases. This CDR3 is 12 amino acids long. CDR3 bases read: TGTGCCACCTGGGGTAACTATGCT. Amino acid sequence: CATWGNYA. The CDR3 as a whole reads CATWGNYAEQFF.

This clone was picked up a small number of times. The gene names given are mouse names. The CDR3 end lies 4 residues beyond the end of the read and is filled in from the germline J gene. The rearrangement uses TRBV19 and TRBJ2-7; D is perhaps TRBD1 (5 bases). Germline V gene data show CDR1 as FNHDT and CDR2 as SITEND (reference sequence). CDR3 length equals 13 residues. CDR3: CASSYSDTYEQYF. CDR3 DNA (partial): TGTGCCAGCAGTTATTCGGACACATAT. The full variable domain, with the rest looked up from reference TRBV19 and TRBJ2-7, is GGIITQTPKFLIGQEGQKLTLKCQQNFNHDTMYWYRQDSGKGLRLIYYSITENDLQKGDLSEGYDASREKKSSFSLTVTSAQKNEMAVFLCASSYSDTYEQYFGPGTRLTVL.

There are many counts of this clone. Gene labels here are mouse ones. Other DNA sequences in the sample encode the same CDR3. This CDR3 is CASSSGVAEQFF. The sequenced part of the CDR3 DNA is TGTGCCAGCAGTTCAGGGGTGGCT. This chain links TRBV13-3 with TRBJ2-1, with D possibly TRBD1 on 6 matching bases. Read sequence stops 4 residues before the CDR3 end, and the germline J gene provides the missing end. CDR1 NNHDY and CDR2 SYVADS come from the germline V gene. CDR3 length equals 12 residues.

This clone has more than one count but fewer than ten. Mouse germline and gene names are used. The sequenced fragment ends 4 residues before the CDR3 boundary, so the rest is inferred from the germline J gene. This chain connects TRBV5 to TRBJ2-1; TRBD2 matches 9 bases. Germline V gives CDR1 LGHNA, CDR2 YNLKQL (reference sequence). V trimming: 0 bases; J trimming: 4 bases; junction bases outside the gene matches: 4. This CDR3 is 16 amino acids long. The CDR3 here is CASSQDLGGAYAEQFF. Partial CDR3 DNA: TGTGCCAGCAGCCAAGATCTTGGGGGGGCGTATGCT.

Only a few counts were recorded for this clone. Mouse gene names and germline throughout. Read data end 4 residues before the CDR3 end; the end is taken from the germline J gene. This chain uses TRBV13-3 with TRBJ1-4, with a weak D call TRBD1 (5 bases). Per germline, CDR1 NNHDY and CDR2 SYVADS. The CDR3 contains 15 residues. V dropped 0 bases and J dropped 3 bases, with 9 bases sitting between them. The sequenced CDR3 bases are TGTGCCAGCAGTGATGCACCAGGGACCAACGAA. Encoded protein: CASSDAPGTNE. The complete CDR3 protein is CASSDAPGTNERLFF.

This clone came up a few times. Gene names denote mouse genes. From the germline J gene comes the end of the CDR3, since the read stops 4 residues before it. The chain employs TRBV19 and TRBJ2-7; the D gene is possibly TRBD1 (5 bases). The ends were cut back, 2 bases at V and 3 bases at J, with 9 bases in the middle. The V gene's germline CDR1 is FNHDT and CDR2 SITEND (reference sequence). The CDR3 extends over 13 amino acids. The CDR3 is CASSIERGYEQYF. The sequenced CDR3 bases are TGTGCCAGCAGTATCGAAAGGGGCTAT.

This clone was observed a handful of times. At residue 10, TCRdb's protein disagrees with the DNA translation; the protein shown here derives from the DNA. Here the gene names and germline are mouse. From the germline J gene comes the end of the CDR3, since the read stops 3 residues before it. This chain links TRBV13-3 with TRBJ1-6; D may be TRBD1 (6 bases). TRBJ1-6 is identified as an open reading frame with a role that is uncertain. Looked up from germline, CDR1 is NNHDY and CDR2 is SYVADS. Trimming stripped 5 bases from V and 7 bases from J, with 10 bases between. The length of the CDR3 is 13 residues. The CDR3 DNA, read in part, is TGTGCCAGCAGGCGGGACACAAATTCGCCC. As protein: CASRRDTNSP. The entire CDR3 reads CASRRDTNSPLYF.